This TCR beta chain was sequenced for a study of blood T cell repertoires in COVID-19. This CDR3 has 16 amino acids. V lost 4 bases, J lost 3 bases, and 4 bases stayed unmatched. Looked up from germline, CDR1 is KGHSH and CDR2 is LQKENI. Assay used: immunoSEQ multiplex PCR; TCRdb lists only in-frame clones, some missing. The profile covers about 280,000 clones, with about four fifths appearing a single time and roughly 4.7% taken by the ten largest. Sequenced input: PBMCs or T cells enriched from blood (not recorded which). This clonotype was sampled from a man aged 35 to 55 who had been exposed to COVID-19. The J gene is TRBJ2-5, the V gene TRBV18; 14 bases line up with TRBD2. CDR3 DNA sequence: TGTGCCAGCTCACGGGGGACTAGCGGGAGCAAAGAGACCCAGTACTTC. The encoded protein is CASSRGTSGSKETQYF.